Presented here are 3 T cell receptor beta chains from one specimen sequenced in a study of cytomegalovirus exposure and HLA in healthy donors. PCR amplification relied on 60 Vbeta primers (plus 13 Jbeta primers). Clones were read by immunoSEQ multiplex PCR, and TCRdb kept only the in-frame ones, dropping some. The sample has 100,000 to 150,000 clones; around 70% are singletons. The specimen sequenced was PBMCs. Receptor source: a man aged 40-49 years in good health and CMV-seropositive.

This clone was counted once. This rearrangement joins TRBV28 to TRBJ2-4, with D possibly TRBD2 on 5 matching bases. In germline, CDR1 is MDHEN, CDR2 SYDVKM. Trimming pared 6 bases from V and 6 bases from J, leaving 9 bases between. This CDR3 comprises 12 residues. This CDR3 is CASRTGINIQYF. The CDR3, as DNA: TGTGCCAGCAGGACCGGGATAAACATTCAGTACTTC.

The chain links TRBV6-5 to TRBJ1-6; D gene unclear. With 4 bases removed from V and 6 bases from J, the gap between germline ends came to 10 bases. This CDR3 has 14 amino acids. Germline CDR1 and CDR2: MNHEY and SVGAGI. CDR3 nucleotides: TGTGCCAGCAGTTCCACACCCTCTAATTCACCCCTCCACTTT. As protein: CASSSTPSNSPLHF.

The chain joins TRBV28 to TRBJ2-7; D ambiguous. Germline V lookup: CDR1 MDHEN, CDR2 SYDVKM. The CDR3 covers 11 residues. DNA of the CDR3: TGTGCTACCCACACCTCCTACGAGCAGTACTTC. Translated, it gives CATHTSYEQYF.